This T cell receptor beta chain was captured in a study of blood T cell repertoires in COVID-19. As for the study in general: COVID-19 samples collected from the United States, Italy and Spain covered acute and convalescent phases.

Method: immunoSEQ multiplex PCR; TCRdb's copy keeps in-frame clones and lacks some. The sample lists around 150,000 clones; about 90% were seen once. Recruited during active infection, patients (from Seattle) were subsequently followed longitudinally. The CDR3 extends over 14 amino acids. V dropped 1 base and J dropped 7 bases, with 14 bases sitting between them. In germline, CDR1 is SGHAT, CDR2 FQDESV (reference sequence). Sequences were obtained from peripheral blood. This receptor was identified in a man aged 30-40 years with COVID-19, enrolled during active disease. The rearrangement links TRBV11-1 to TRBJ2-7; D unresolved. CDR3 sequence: CASSLDQRLREQYF. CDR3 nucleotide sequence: TGTGCCAGCAGCTTAGATCAAAGGTTGAGGGAGCAGTACTTC.